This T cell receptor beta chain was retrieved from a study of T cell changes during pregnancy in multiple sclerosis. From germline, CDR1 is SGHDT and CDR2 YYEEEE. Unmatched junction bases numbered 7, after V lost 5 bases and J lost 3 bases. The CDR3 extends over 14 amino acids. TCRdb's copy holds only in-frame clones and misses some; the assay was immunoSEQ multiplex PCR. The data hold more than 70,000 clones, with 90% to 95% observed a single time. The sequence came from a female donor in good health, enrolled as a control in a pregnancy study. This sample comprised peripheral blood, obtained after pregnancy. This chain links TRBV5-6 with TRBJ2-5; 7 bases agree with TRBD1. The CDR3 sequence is CASSYRGSKETQYF. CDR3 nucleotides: TGTGCCAGCAGTTACAGGGGATCTAAAGAGACCCAGTACTTC. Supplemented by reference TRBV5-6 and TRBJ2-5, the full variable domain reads DAGVTQSPTHLIKTRGQQVTLRCSPKSGHDTVSWYQQALGQGPQFIFQYYEEEERQRGNFPDRFSGHQFPNYSSELNVNALLLGDSALYLCASSYRGSKETQYFGPGTRLLVL.